The 10 T cell receptor beta chains below were found in one sample sequenced in a study of cytomegalovirus exposure and HLA in healthy donors. The study ran its PCR with 60 Vbeta and 13 Jbeta primers. Method: immunoSEQ multiplex PCR; TCRdb's copy keeps in-frame clones and lacks some. The table shows around 140,000 clones, with more than 60% occurring only once. The sample was PBMCs. All receptors derive from a woman aged 18-29 years in good health and CMV-seronegative.

The rearrangement links TRBV6-6 to TRBJ2-7; perhaps TRBD2 as D (6 bases). Germline V CDR1 and CDR2: MNHNY, SVGAGI (reference sequence). V lost 5 bases and J 5 bases, leaving 19 bases between the germline ends. The CDR3 has 15 amino acids. CDR3 DNA sequence: TGTGCCAGCAGTCCCTCGGGAGCGGGCCAGAACGAGCAGTACTTC. Protein sequence: CASSPSGAGQNEQYF.

The chain is built from TRBV7-9 and TRBJ2-1, with TRBD1 matching 9 bases. This CDR3 comprises 13 residues. The germline gives CDR1 SEHNR, CDR2 FQNEAQ (reference sequence). Trimming removed 8 bases from V and 12 bases from J; junction bases left unmatched: 11. The CDR3 DNA follows: TGTGCCAGCTCCTCGACAGGGGGGCTGGGGCAGTTCTTC. This gives the protein CASSSTGGLGQFF.

The rearrangement uses TRBV12-5 and TRBJ2-5; 9 positions match TRBD2. This CDR3 spans 16 amino acids. CDR1 and CDR2 from the germline V gene are LGHNT and FRNRAP. V lost 1 base to trimming and J lost 5 bases; unmatched junction nucleotides: 8. The CDR3 here is CASGLGLAGYVETQYF. DNA of the CDR3: TGTGCTAGTGGTTTGGGGCTAGCGGGGTACGTGGAGACCCAGTACTTC.

This chain connects TRBV5-8 to TRBJ2-5; 12 bases fit TRBD2. This CDR3 spans 16 amino acids. Germline values: CDR1 SGHTS, CDR2 YDEGEE. With 4 bases clipped from V and 5 bases from J, the junction kept 9 bases outside the gene matches. The CDR3: CASSSLAGGPTETQYF. CDR3 bases: TGTGCCAGCAGCAGTCTAGCGGGAGGGCCGACGGAGACCCAGTACTTC.

V usage is TRBV4-2 and J usage is TRBJ2-2; the D is unclear. The CDR3 sequence is 16 residues long. V was trimmed by 0 bases and J by 8 bases, leaving 16 bases between them. Germline V gene sequence: CDR1 LGHNA, CDR2 YNFKEQ. The CDR3 sequence: CASSQEGYSTPGELFF. The CDR3, as DNA: TGTGCCAGCAGCCAAGAGGGCTACAGCACCCCTGGGGAGCTGTTTTTT.

This chain's CDR3 is CASSLGTSGEIYEQYF. CDR3 sequence (DNA): TGTGCCAGCAGCTTGGGGACTAGCGGGGAGATCTACGAGCAGTACTTC. V usage is TRBV7-9 and J usage is TRBJ2-7, with TRBD2 identical over 13 bases. The germline V gene encodes CDR1 SEHNR and CDR2 FQNEAQ (reference sequence). V dropped 3 bases and J dropped 3; count of bases not matched to a gene: 5. The CDR3 is made up of 16 amino acids.

This clone was counted only a few times. CDR3 coding DNA: TGTGCCATCAGTGGCTTGAGCGACTACAATGAGCAGTTCTTC. It is translated as CAISGLSDYNEQFF. The chain uses TRBV10-3 and TRBJ2-1; D not certain. Deletions cut 4 bases from V and 3 bases from J, with 10 bases between. Germline values: CDR1 ENHRY, CDR2 SYGVKD. The CDR3 sequence is 14 residues long.

The chain joins TRBV27 to TRBJ1-2; D gene unclear. The germline V gene has CDR1 MNHEY and CDR2 SMNVEV (reference sequence). The CDR3 spans 14 residues. Trimming shortened V by 3 bases and J by 8 bases, and 16 bases separated the two germline ends. The CDR3 DNA reads as TGTGCCAGCAGTTTCCTTGGAGGGAGGAGCGGCTACACCTTC. Its translation: CASSFLGGRSGYTF.

V and J are TRBV6-1 and TRBJ2-1; D unclear. Trimming removed 6 bases from V and 3 bases from J, with 9 bases in between. Germline-derived CDR1 and CDR2 are MNHNS and SASEGT. The CDR3 spans 13 residues. The CDR3 loop reads CASSPNSYNEQFF. The CDR3 nucleotides read TGTGCCAGCAGCCCCAACAGCTACAATGAGCAGTTCTTC.

This chain uses TRBV5-1 with TRBJ1-1, with TRBD1 matching over 7 bases. This CDR3 region has 16 residues. The trim removed 3 bases at V and 4 bases at J, leaving 12 bases unmatched. Germline loops: CDR1 SGHRS, CDR2 YFSETQ. Written as DNA, the CDR3 is TGCGCCAGCAGCTGGGGCCGGACAGGACATGCCACTGAAGCTTTCTTT. The encoded protein is CASSWGRTGHATEAFF.